The source of this TCR beta chain is a study of blood T cell repertoires in COVID-19. CDR3 length: 17 residues. V was clipped by 1 base and J by 2 bases; unmatched bases: 10. Germline CDR1 and CDR2: SGHAT and FQNNGV. As handled by the study authors: From reference gene primer amplification, estimates of nucleated cell counts were derived. The data were produced by immunoSEQ multiplex PCR, yet TCRdb's version contains in-frame clones alone and is incomplete. The V and J calls and the clone size are those of that table, but D and trimming were determined from the DNA. The data show some 100,000 clones, with roughly 84% seen just once and 15% to 20% held by the top ten.

Sequenced: peripheral blood. This rearrangement joins TRBV11-2 to TRBJ1-1; TRBD1 agrees at 7 bases. The source of this sequence is a woman aged 55-75 years with acute or convalescent COVID-19. CDR3 in amino acids: CASSLAGTGTVNTEAFF. The CDR3 coding sequence is TGTGCCAGCAGCTTAGCCGGAACCGGGACAGTTAACACTGAAGCTTTCTTT.